Sequencing of this TCR beta chain was carried out in a study of blood T cell repertoires in COVID-19. CDR3 length equals 15 residues. The V segment lost 1 base and the J segment 4 bases; nucleotides outside the gene matches: 5. CDR1 is SGHRS, CDR2 YFSETQ, per germline. Only in-frame clones appear in the TCRdb table, and some are missing; sequencing was by immunoSEQ multiplex PCR. The table includes tens of thousands of clones, over 65% detected once. Sequenced sample: peripheral blood. The genes are TRBV5-1 and TRBJ2-1; 7 bases agree with TRBD2. This TCR was recovered from a human donor in a cohort sampled during active COVID-19. Written as DNA, the CDR3 is TGCGCCAGCAGCTTGTCGCCTAGCGGTTACAATGAGCAGTTCTTC. It yields the protein CASSLSPSGYNEQFF.